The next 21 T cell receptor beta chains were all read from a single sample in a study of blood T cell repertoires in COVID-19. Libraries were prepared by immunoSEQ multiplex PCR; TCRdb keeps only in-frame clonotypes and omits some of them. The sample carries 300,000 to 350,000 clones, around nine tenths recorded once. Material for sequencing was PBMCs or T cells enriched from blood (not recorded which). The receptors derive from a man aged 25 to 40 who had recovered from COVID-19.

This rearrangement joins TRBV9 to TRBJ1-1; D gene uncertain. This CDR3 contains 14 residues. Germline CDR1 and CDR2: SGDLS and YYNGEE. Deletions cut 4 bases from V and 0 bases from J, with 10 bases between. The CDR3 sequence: CASSLRSVNTEAFF. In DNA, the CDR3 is TGTGCCAGCAGCCTCCGATCGGTGAACACTGAAGCTTTCTTT.

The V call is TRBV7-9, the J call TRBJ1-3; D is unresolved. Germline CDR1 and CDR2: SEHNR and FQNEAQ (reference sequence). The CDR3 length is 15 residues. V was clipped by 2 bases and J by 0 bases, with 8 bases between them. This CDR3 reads CASSLMGGSGNTIYF. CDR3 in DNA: TGTGCCAGCAGCTTAATGGGAGGCTCTGGAAACACCATATATTTT.

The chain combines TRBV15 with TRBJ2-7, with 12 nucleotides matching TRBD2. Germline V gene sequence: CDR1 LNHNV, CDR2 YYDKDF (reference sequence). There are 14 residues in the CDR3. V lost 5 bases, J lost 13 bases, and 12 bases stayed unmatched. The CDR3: CATSPRLAGVPSYF. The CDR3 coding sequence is TGTGCCACCAGCCCTCGACTAGCGGGGGTCCCTTCCTACTTC.

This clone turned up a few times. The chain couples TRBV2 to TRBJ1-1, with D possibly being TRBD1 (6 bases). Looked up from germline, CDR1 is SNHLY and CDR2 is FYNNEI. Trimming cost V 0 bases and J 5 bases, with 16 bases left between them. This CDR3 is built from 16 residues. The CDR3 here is CASSEAGRGAATEAFF. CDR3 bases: TGTGCCAGCAGTGAAGCGGGACGGGGGGCGGCGACTGAAGCTTTCTTT.

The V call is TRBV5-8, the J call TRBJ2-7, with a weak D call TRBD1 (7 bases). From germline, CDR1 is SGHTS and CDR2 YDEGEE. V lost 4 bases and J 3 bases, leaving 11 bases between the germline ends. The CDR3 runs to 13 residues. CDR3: CASSAGQLYEQYF. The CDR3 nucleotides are TGTGCCAGCAGCGCGGGACAGCTCTACGAGCAGTACTTC.

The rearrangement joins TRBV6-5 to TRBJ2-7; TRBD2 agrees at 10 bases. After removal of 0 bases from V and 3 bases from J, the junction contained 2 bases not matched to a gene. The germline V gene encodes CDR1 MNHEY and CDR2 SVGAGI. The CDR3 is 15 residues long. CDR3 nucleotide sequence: TGTGCCAGCAGTTACTCCAGCGGGGGGGACTACGAGCAGTACTTC. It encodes CASSYSSGGDYEQYF.

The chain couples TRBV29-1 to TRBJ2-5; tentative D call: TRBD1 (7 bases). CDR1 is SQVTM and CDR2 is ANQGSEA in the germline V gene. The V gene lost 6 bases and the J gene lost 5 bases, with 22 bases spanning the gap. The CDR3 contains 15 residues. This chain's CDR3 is CSVETLQGGRETQYF. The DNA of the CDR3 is TGCAGCGTCGAAACTCTCCAGGGGGGCCGGGAGACCCAGTACTTC.

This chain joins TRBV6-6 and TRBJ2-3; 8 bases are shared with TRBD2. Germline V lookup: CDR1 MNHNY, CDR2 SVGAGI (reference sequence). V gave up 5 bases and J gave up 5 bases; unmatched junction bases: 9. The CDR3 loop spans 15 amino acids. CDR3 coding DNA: TGTGCCAGCAGTGCCCCGGGGGGGCCCGGAGATACGCAGTATTTT. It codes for CASSAPGGPGDTQYF.

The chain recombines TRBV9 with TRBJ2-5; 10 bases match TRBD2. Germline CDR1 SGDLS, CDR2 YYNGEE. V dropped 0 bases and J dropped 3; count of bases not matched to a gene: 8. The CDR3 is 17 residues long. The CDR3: CASSVEGSGGAEETQYF. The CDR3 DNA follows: TGTGCCAGCAGCGTAGAAGGGAGCGGGGGGGCCGAAGAGACCCAGTACTTC.

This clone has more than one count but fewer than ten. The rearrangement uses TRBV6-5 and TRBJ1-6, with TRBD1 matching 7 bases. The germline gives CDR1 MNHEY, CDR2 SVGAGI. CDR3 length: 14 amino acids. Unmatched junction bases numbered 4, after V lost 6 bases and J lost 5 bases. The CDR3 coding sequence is TGTGCCAGCAGCAGGGGGAGGAATAATTCACCCCTCCACTTT. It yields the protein CASSRGRNNSPLHF.

In DNA, the CDR3 is TGTGCCAGCACACAGGGTACGAACACTGAAGCTTTCTTT. Translating gives CASTQGTNTEAFF. The genes are TRBV2 and TRBJ1-1; the D gene is possibly TRBD1 (6 bases). The CDR3 sequence is 13 residues long. Germline-derived CDR1 and CDR2 are SNHLY and FYNNEI. The V gene lost 7 bases and the J gene lost 1 base, with 10 bases spanning the gap.

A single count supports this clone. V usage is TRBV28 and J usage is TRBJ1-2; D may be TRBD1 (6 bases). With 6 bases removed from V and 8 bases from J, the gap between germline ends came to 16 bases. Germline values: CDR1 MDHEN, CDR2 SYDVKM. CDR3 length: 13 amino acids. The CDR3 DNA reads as TGTGCCAGCAGCTTGGGGGGGCTTGGAGGCTACACCTTC. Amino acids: CASSLGGLGGYTF.

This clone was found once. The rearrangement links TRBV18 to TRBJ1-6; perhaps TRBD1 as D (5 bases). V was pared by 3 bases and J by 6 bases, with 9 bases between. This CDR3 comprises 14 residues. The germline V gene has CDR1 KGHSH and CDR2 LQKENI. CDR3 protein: CASSPSQGNSPLHF. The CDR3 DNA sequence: TGTGCCAGCTCACCGTCCCAGGGTAATTCACCCCTCCACTTT.

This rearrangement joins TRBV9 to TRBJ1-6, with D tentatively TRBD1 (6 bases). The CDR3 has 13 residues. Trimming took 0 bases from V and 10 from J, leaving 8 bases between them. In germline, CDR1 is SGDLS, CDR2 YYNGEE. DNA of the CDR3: TGTGCCAGCAGCGTAGATGGGGGCTCACCCCTCCACTTT. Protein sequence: CASSVDGGSPLHF.

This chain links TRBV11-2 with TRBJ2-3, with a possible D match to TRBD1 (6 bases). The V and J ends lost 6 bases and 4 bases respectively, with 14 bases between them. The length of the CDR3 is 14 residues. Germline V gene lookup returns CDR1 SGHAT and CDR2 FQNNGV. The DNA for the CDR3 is TGTGCCAGCAGGGTCGCTACAGGGCCAGATACGCAGTATTTT. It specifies CASRVATGPDTQYF.

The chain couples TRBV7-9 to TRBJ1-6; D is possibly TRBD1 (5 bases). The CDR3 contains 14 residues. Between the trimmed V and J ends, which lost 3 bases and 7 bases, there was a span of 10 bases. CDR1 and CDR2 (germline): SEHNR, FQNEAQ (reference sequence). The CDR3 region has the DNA TGTGCCAGCAGCTTGTGGGGGGAAAATTCACCCCTCCACTTT. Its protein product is CASSLWGENSPLHF.

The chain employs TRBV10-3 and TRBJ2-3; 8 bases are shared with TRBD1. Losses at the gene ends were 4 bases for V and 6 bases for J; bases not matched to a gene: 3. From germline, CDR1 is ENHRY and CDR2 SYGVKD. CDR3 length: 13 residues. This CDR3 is CAISATGDDTQYF. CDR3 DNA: TGTGCCATCAGTGCGACAGGGGACGATACGCAGTATTTT.

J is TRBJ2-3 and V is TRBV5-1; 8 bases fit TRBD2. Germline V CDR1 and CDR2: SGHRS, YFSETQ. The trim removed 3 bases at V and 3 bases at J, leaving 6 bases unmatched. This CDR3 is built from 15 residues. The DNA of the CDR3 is TGCGCCAGCAGCTCTCGGGGCGGGGGGACAGATACGCAGTATTTT. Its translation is CASSSRGGGTDTQYF.

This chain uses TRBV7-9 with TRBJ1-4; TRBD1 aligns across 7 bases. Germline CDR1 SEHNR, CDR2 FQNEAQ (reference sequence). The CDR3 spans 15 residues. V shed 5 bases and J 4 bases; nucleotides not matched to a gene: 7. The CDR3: CASSPRQGLNEKLFF. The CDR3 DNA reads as TGTGCCAGCAGCCCCCGACAGGGCCTTAATGAAAAACTGTTTTTT.

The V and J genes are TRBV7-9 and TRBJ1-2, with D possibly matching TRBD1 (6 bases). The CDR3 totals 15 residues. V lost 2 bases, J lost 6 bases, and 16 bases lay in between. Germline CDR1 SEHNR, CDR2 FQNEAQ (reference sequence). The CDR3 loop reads CASSLSVGGLDGYTF. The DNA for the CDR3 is TGTGCCAGCAGCTTAAGTGTCGGGGGGCTGGATGGCTACACCTTC.

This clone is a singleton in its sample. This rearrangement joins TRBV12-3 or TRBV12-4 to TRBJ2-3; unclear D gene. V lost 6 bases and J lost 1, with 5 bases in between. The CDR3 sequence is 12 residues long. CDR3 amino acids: CASRVGTDTQYF. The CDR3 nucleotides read TGTGCCAGCAGGGTAGGCACAGATACGCAGTATTTT.